What follows are 24 T cell receptor beta chains derived from one specimen sequenced in a study of Ad26.COV2.S vaccination and SARS-CoV-2 variants. The sample's treatment: some 20 received Ad26.COV2.S at low or high dose, single or two shots; 5 received placebo; per-sample allocation not given. Sampling was performed 63 days after the first vaccine or placebo injection. Generated by immunoSEQ multiplex PCR, the TCRdb table keeps only in-frame clones and is missing some. This repertoire shows 440,000 or so clones, roughly 87% found once; its top ten account for about 4.1%. The specimen was peripheral blood, collected in a trial of Ad26.COV2.S vaccine versus placebo. Source of these receptors: a person between 18 and 60 years old who received the Ad26.COV2.S COVID-19 vaccine or a placebo.

The rearrangement links TRBV9 to TRBJ1-5, with D unresolved. Trimming took off 0 bases at V and 2 bases at J, with 9 bases between the two ends. Per germline, CDR1 SGDLS and CDR2 YYNGEE. This CDR3 has 15 amino acids. The CDR3: CASSVGVAGNQPQHF. Here the CDR3 DNA reads TGTGCCAGCAGCGTAGGAGTTGCCGGCAATCAGCCCCAGCATTTT. The full variable domain, its missing parts supplied by reference TRBV9 and TRBJ1-5, is DSGVTQTPKHLITATGQRVTLRCSPRSGDLSVYWYQQSLDQGLQFLIQYYNGEERAKGNILERFSAQQFPDLHSELNLSSLELGDSALYFCASSVGVAGNQPQHFGDGTRLSIL.

The chain links TRBV10-2 to TRBJ1-2; TRBD1 matches 7 bases. This CDR3 comprises 14 residues. Germline lookup yields CDR1 WSHSY and CDR2 SAAADI. The V segment lost 6 bases and the J segment 4 bases; nucleotides outside the gene matches: 8. This CDR3 is CASSPSRDSYGYTF. The CDR3 DNA is TGCGCCAGCAGCCCGAGCCGGGACAGCTATGGCTACACCTTC.

The gene calls are TRBV29-1 and TRBJ1-1, with a weak D call TRBD1 (5 bases). Germline CDR1 SQVTM, CDR2 ANQGSEA. The V and J ends lost 7 bases and 3 bases respectively, with 15 bases between them. The CDR3 contains 13 residues. CDR3 coding DNA: TGCAGCGCCGAAAGGGGTGCGGACACTGAAGCTTTCTTT. Encoded protein: CSAERGADTEAFF.

This chain uses TRBV7-8 with TRBJ2-7; TRBD1 or TRBD2 may be the D gene (7 bases each). V lost 5 bases and J 12 bases, leaving 17 bases between the germline ends. CDR3 length: 12 amino acids. Germline values: CDR1 SGHVS, CDR2 FQNEAQ. In DNA form, the CDR3 reads TGTGCCAGCAGCCCGGGGGGAGCAGGGGGGTACTTC. This translates into CASSPGGAGGYF.

The chain employs TRBV25-1 and TRBJ2-1; a weak D match, TRBD1 (5 bases). The CDR3 length is 15 residues. Germline CDR1 is MGHDK and CDR2 is SYGVNS. The germline V and J ends were trimmed by 2 bases and 4 bases, with 12 bases remaining between them. The CDR3 sequence is CASSERDSLYNEQFF. For the CDR3, the DNA is TGTGCCAGCAGTGAAAGAGACAGCCTTTACAATGAGCAGTTCTTC. Full variable domain (rest looked up from reference TRBV25-1 and TRBJ2-1): EADIYQTPRYLVIGTGKKITLECSQTMGHDKMYWYQQDPGMELHLIHYSYGVNSTEKGDLSSESTVSRIRTEHFPLTLESARPSHTSQYLCASSERDSLYNEQFFGPGTRLTVL.

J is TRBJ1-3 and V is TRBV10-3, with no clear D. Trimming took off 3 bases at V and 0 bases at J, with 18 bases between the two ends. There are 18 residues in the CDR3. Germline CDR1 and CDR2: ENHRY and SYGVKD. CDR3 region: CAISDPTLRTDSGNTIYF. The CDR3 bases are TGTGCCATCAGTGACCCTACCCTACGGACCGACTCTGGAAACACCATATATTTT.

The chain carries TRBV24-1 and TRBJ2-1; 11 nucleotides align to TRBD1. V lost 0 bases to trimming and J lost 4 bases; unmatched junction nucleotides: 7. This CDR3 is built from 18 residues. The germline V gene has CDR1 KGHDR and CDR2 SFDVKD. This CDR3 reads CATSDLRGGTGGYNEQFF. The CDR3, as DNA: TGTGCCACCAGTGATTTGCGAGGTGGGACAGGGGGTTACAATGAGCAGTTCTTC.

The rearrangement joins TRBV7-2 to TRBJ1-3; D is undetermined. CDR1 and CDR2 from the germline V gene are SGHTA and FQGNSA. The CDR3 totals 17 residues. The V end was cut by 0 bases, the J end by 2 bases, with 14 bases between. The CDR3 region has the DNA TGTGCCAGCAGCTTAGCGCTTTGGGGAGGGACTGGAAACACCATATATTTT. This encodes CASSLALWGGTGNTIYF.

V usage is TRBV28 and J usage is TRBJ2-7, with no clear D. CDR1 and CDR2 from the germline V gene are MDHEN and SYDVKM. V was clipped by 3 bases and J by 4 bases, with 10 bases between them. CDR3 length: 13 residues. As DNA, the CDR3 is TGTGCCAGCAGTTTGGCCCGAAGGTACGAGCAGTACTTC. Its translation is CASSLARRYEQYF.

On this clone itself: The sample carries other DNA sequences with the same CDR3. CDR3 bases: TGTGCCAGCAGCCCCCTCTCCTACGAGCAGTACTTC. It yields the protein CASSPLSYEQYF. The chain recombines TRBV7-2 with TRBJ2-7; no reliable D call. V was shortened by 5 bases and J by 0 bases, with 5 bases between the two germline ends. CDR1 and CDR2 (germline): SGHTA, FQGNSA. The CDR3 contains 12 residues.

The chain carries TRBV13 and TRBJ1-2, with D possibly TRBD1 on 5 matching bases. V was cut by 3 bases and J by 4 bases, with 9 bases left in between. The CDR3 totals 13 residues. Germline CDR1 reads PRHDT; CDR2 reads FYEKMQ (reference sequence). CDR3 sequence reads: CASSLGGAYGYTF. CDR3 coding DNA: TGTGCCAGCAGCTTGGGGGGTGCCTATGGCTACACCTTC.

This sequence joins TRBV19 and TRBJ2-7; D gene unclear. This CDR3 is 17 amino acids long. Germline CDR1 LNHDA, CDR2 SQIVND (reference sequence). V was pared by 3 bases and J by 0 bases, with 18 bases between. The CDR3 DNA sequence: TGTGCCAGTAGTATTGGCAGAACCCAACTGAACTCCTACGAGCAGTACTTC. Translating it yields CASSIGRTQLNSYEQYF.

The chain is built from TRBV10-3 and TRBJ2-7; weak D call: TRBD2 (6 bases). CDR1 and CDR2 from the germline V gene are ENHRY and SYGVKD. This CDR3 is built from 13 residues. V was pared by 5 bases and J by 3 bases, with 11 bases between. The CDR3 sequence: CAISNPSDYEQYF. DNA for the CDR3: TGTGCCATCAGTAATCCTAGCGACTACGAGCAGTACTTC.

This clone was picked up one time. The chain is built from TRBV15 and TRBJ2-3; D possibly matches TRBD1 or TRBD2 (6 bases each). Trimming pared 0 bases from V and 9 bases from J, leaving 16 bases between. This CDR3 comprises 15 residues. The germline gives CDR1 LNHNV, CDR2 YYDKDF (reference sequence). The CDR3 DNA is TGTGCCACCAGCAGAGACTTTAGCGGACAGATAACGCAGTATTTT. Residues: CATSRDFSGQITQYF. The whole variable domain, filled in from reference TRBV15 and TRBJ2-3, reads DAMVIQNPRYQVTQFGKPVTLSCSQTLNHNVMYWYQQKSSQAPKLLFHYYDKDFNNEADTPDNFQSRRPNTSFCFLDIRSPGLGDTAMYLCATSRDFSGQITQYFGPGTRLTVL.

V usage is TRBV5-5 and J usage is TRBJ1-1; D gene unclear. This CDR3 has 13 amino acids. Trimming shortened V by 2 bases and J by 3 bases, and 8 bases separated the two germline ends. Germline CDR1 is SGHKS and CDR2 is YYEKEE (reference sequence). CDR3 residues: CASSFVVDTEAFF. CDR3 coding DNA: TGTGCCAGCAGCTTTGTGGTGGACACTGAAGCTTTCTTT. Looking up the rest from reference TRBV5-5 and TRBJ1-1 gives the full variable domain: DAGVTQSPTHLIKTRGQQVTLRCSPISGHKSVSWYQQVLGQGPQFIFQYYEKEERGRGNFPDRFSARQFPNYSSELNVNALLLGDSALYLCASSFVVDTEAFFGQGTRLTVV.

V and J are TRBV7-2 and TRBJ2-3; no clear D gene. V dropped 1 base and J dropped 3 bases, with 11 bases sitting between them. The CDR3 consists of 15 residues. Germline loops: CDR1 SGHTA, CDR2 FQGNSA. CDR3 nucleotides: TGTGCCAGCAGCTTAGTAGGCAGGAAGACAGATACGCAGTATTTT. Protein sequence: CASSLVGRKTDTQYF.

V and J are TRBV13 and TRBJ2-2; D gene ambiguous. Germline V gene lookup returns CDR1 PRHDT and CDR2 FYEKMQ (reference sequence). The ends were cut back, 0 bases at V and 2 bases at J, with 4 bases in the middle. The CDR3 runs 14 residues. In nucleotides, the CDR3 is TGTGCCAGCAGCTTAGGTCTAAACACCGGGGAGCTGTTTTTT. Its protein is CASSLGLNTGELFF.

The J gene is TRBJ2-3, the V gene TRBV14; TRBD2 might be the D (6 bases). The V gene lost 4 bases and the J gene lost 5 bases, with 16 bases spanning the gap. This CDR3 is 15 amino acids long. Germline values: CDR1 SGHDN, CDR2 FVKESK. CDR3 sequence reads: CASSLGGPSIDTQYF. CDR3 sequence (DNA): TGTGCCAGCAGCCTAGGAGGGCCTAGTATAGATACGCAGTATTTT.

V and J are TRBV28 and TRBJ2-7; D is undetermined. The CDR3 is made up of 11 amino acids. Germline V gene sequence: CDR1 MDHEN, CDR2 SYDVKM. The V end was cut by 8 bases, the J end by 4 bases, with 9 bases between. The CDR3 loop reads CASLGPYEQYF. The CDR3 bases are TGTGCCAGCTTAGGACCTTACGAGCAGTACTTC.

The genes are TRBV7-8 and TRBJ2-7, with D perhaps matching TRBD1 or TRBD2 (5 bases each). Germline values: CDR1 SGHVS, CDR2 FQNEAQ. V lost 4 bases and J lost 2, with 18 bases in between. This CDR3 is built from 16 residues. The CDR3 region is CASSSRDPTFPYEQYF. The CDR3 bases are TGTGCCAGCAGCTCCAGGGACCCTACATTTCCCTACGAGCAGTACTTC. The entire variable domain, with the rest obtained from reference TRBV7-8 and TRBJ2-7, is as follows: GAGVSQSPRYKVAKRGQDVALRCDPISGHVSLFWYQQALGQGPEFLTYFQNEAQLDKSGLPSDRFFAERPEGSVSTLKIQRTQQEDSAVYLCASSSRDPTFPYEQYFGPGTRLTVT.

This chain links TRBV7-9 with TRBJ2-4; D gene unclear. CDR3 length: 15 residues. Trimming took 1 base from V and 5 from J, leaving 12 bases between them. Germline CDR1 reads SEHNR; CDR2 reads FQNEAQ (reference sequence). The CDR3 loop reads CASSLGEVRQNIQYF. The CDR3 DNA sequence: TGTGCCAGCAGCTTAGGAGAGGTTCGCCAAAACATTCAGTACTTC.

On this clone: Other nucleotide sequences in the sample specify the same CDR3. The chain links TRBV7-2 to TRBJ2-7; no firm D call. The CDR3 has 13 residues. CDR1 is SGHTA, CDR2 FQGNSA, per germline. Trimming stripped 3 bases from V and 0 bases from J, with 6 bases between. The CDR3 sequence: CASSLTPSYEQYF. DNA of the CDR3: TGTGCCAGCAGCTTGACTCCCTCCTACGAGCAGTACTTC.

The V call is TRBV9, the J call TRBJ2-2, with D perhaps TRBD2 (6 bases). The germline V gene encodes CDR1 SGDLS and CDR2 YYNGEE. The CDR3 has 15 residues. The germline V and J ends were trimmed by 3 bases and 6 bases, with 15 bases remaining between them. CDR3 sequence reads: CASSGRGYRPGELFF. CDR3 coding DNA: TGTGCCAGCAGCGGTCGGGGGTATCGACCCGGGGAGCTGTTTTTT. The variable domain in full, completed from reference TRBV9 and TRBJ2-2, reads DSGVTQTPKHLITATGQRVTLRCSPRSGDLSVYWYQQSLDQGLQFLIQYYNGEERAKGNILERFSAQQFPDLHSELNLSSLELGDSALYFCASSGRGYRPGELFFGEGSRLTVL.

The chain joins TRBV15 to TRBJ1-1; TRBD1 matches at 8 bases. This CDR3 is built from 17 residues. The V gene's germline CDR1 is LNHNV and CDR2 YYDKDF (reference sequence). V dropped 5 bases and J dropped 0; count of bases not matched to a gene: 11. The CDR3 bases are TGTGCCACCAGCGGCGAACAGGGGGAAGAGATGAACACTGAAGCTTTCTTT. It yields the protein CATSGEQGEEMNTEAFF. The full variable domain, its missing parts supplied by reference TRBV15 and TRBJ1-1, is DAMVIQNPRYQVTQFGKPVTLSCSQTLNHNVMYWYQQKSSQAPKLLFHYYDKDFNNEADTPDNFQSRRPNTSFCFLDIRSPGLGDTAMYLCATSGEQGEEMNTEAFFGQGTRLTVV.